These 14 T cell receptor beta chains were sequenced from one sample in a study of blood T cell repertoires in COVID-19. Measured with immunoSEQ multiplex PCR; TCRdb has only the in-frame clones, and not every one. The table records about 190,000 clones, 75% to 90% of them present only once. Input material: peripheral blood. These receptors all come from a young man with acute or convalescent COVID-19.

The V gene is TRBV5-1, the J gene TRBJ2-1; 10 positions agree with TRBD2. Germline V gene sequence: CDR1 SGHRS, CDR2 YFSETQ. V dropped 4 bases and J dropped 4; count of bases not matched to a gene: 11. CDR3 size: 17 residues. The DNA of the CDR3 is TGCGCCAGCAGCCCAAATCCATTAGCGGGGGGTTACAATGAGCAGTTCTTC. Its protein is CASSPNPLAGGYNEQFF. Full variable domain (rest looked up from reference TRBV5-1 and TRBJ2-1): KAGVTQTPRYLIKTRGQQVTLSCSPISGHRSVSWYQQTPGQGLQFLFEYFSETQRNKGNFPGRFSGRQFSNSRSEMNVSTLELGDSALYLCASSPNPLAGGYNEQFFGPGTRLTVL.

This clone was detected only once. The CDR3 sequence: CSVEDNSLVTGVNTEAFF. CDR3 DNA sequence: TGCAGCGTTGAAGACAACTCGCTAGTGACAGGGGTAAACACTGAAGCTTTCTTT. The chain has TRBV29-1 and TRBJ1-1, with 8 bases matching TRBD1. V shed 0 bases and J 2 bases; nucleotides not matched to a gene: 14. The CDR3 is 18 residues long. Per germline, CDR1 SQVTM and CDR2 ANQGSEA. The variable domain in full, with the rest retrieved from reference TRBV29-1 and TRBJ1-1, is SAVISQKPSRDICQRGTSLTIQCQVDSQVTMMFWYRQQPGQSLTLIATANQGSEATYESGFVIDKFPISRPNLTFSTLTVSNMSPEDSSIYLCSVEDNSLVTGVNTEAFFGQGTRLTVV.

The chain uses TRBV2 and TRBJ1-2; no reliable D call. The V gene lost 6 bases and the J gene lost 4 bases, with 15 bases spanning the gap. CDR3 length: 14 residues. CDR1 and CDR2 from the germline V gene are SNHLY and FYNNEI. CDR3: CASSAEAPGYGYTF. CDR3 bases: TGTGCCAGCAGCGCGGAAGCCCCGGGCTATGGCTACACCTTC.

V is TRBV29-1 and J is TRBJ2-1, with D perhaps TRBD1 (6 bases). With 7 bases removed from V and 0 bases from J, the gap between germline ends came to 19 bases. Germline V gene sequence: CDR1 SQVTM, CDR2 ANQGSEA. The CDR3 is made up of 16 amino acids. The CDR3 sequence is CSALEDSRVSYNEQFF. The DNA of the CDR3 is TGCAGCGCCCTCGAGGACAGTCGAGTCTCCTACAATGAGCAGTTCTTC.

This clone appeared a single time. DNA of the CDR3: TGTGCCAGCAGTACCAGACTTTGGGGCTACACCTTC. It translates to CASSTRLWGYTF. The V call is TRBV28, the J call TRBJ1-2; D not certain. This CDR3 region has 12 residues. Germline lookup yields CDR1 MDHEN and CDR2 SYDVKM. Trimming cost V 5 bases and J 8 bases, with 12 bases left between them.

This sequence joins TRBV25-1 and TRBJ1-4; D gene ambiguous. The germline CDR1 and CDR2 sequences are MGHDK and SYGVNS. This CDR3 has 13 amino acids. V was pared by 8 bases and J by 4 bases, with 11 bases between. CDR3 region: CASSSGGNEKLFF. For the CDR3, the DNA is TGTGCCAGCTCTTCCGGAGGTAATGAAAAACTGTTTTTT.

CDR3 DNA: TGTGCCAGCAGGGATTTTGGGGGGGCTTCCTACGAGCAGTACTTC. As protein: CASRDFGGASYEQYF. This chain uses TRBV6-5 with TRBJ2-7; D possibly corresponds to TRBD2 (7 bases). This CDR3 spans 15 amino acids. V was clipped by 6 bases and J by 1 base, with 16 bases between them. The V gene's germline CDR1 is MNHEY and CDR2 SVGAGI.

This clone is a singleton in its sample. The chain employs TRBV6-6 and TRBJ2-6, with a weak D call TRBD1 (6 bases). Germline-derived CDR1 and CDR2 are MNHNY and SVGAGI (reference sequence). The CDR3 length is 18 residues. Trimming took 6 bases from V and 4 from J, leaving 22 bases between them. This CDR3 is CASRRPTGFISGANVLTF. The DNA for the CDR3 is TGTGCCAGCAGACGACCTACAGGGTTTATCTCGGGGGCCAACGTCCTGACTTTC.

The rearrangement links TRBV6-1 to TRBJ1-1; D ambiguous. The CDR3 consists of 13 residues. Trimming removed 2 bases from V and 5 bases from J, with 9 bases in between. CDR1 MNHNS and CDR2 SASEGT come from the germline V gene. CDR3 loop: CASSESARTEAFF. The CDR3, as DNA: TGTGCCAGCAGTGAAAGTGCGAGAACTGAAGCTTTCTTT.

This chain joins TRBV11-3 and TRBJ2-2, with 7 bases that match TRBD2. Germline V lookup: CDR1 SGHNT, CDR2 YENEEA. The CDR3 is 15 residues long. V was pared by 2 bases and J by 4 bases, with 4 bases of the junction left unmatched. CDR3 in DNA: TGTGCCAGCAGCTTAATTCTAGCGGCCACCGGGGAGCTGTTTTTT. This encodes CASSLILAATGELFF.

The chain uses TRBV7-9 and TRBJ2-1; TRBD2 aligns across 7 bases. From germline, CDR1 is SEHNR and CDR2 FQNEAQ (reference sequence). The length of the CDR3 is 15 residues. The J segment lost 5 bases and the V segment lost 3 bases, leaving 7 bases of the junction unmatched. In DNA form, the CDR3 reads TGTGCCAGCAGCTTCGGGTTAAGCGGGAACAATGAGCAGTTCTTC. Translation: CASSFGLSGNNEQFF.

The CDR3, as DNA: TGTGCCACCAGCAGAGGGAGGGTAGCGGGGAGCACAGATACGCAGTATTTT. This gives the protein CATSRGRVAGSTDTQYF. V is TRBV15 and J is TRBJ2-3; 8 bases map to TRBD2. From germline, CDR1 is LNHNV and CDR2 YYDKDF (reference sequence). J was trimmed by 0 bases and V by 1 base; bases with no gene match: 6. The CDR3 extends over 17 amino acids.

This clone has a single count. The chain employs TRBV18 and TRBJ1-2; D is undetermined. V lost 2 bases and J 3 bases, leaving 7 bases between the germline ends. The germline V gene encodes CDR1 KGHSH and CDR2 LQKENI. CDR3 length: 13 amino acids. The CDR3 loop is CASSPGMDYGYTF. CDR3 coding DNA: TGTGCCAGCTCACCAGGCATGGACTATGGCTACACCTTC.

The V call is TRBV27, the J call TRBJ1-2; the D is unclear. The CDR3 sequence is 13 residues long. Trimming took 3 bases from V and 4 from J, leaving 9 bases between them. Germline V CDR1 and CDR2: MNHEY, SMNVEV (reference sequence). CDR3 nucleotide sequence: TGTGCCAGCAGTTTCGGGGAGTTCTATGGCTACACCTTC. This gives the protein CASSFGEFYGYTF.